This T cell receptor (beta chain) was obtained from a study of a mutant IDH1 vaccine in newly diagnosed glioma. Study-level background: The initiation of vaccination occurred 4-6 weeks after radiotherapy alone, or with temozolomide cycles.

The trim removed 3 bases at V and 5 bases at J, leaving 9 bases unmatched. Germline CDR1 and CDR2: SGHNT and YYREEE (reference sequence). The CDR3 sequence is 15 residues long. The time point: week 47, end of study. A 20-mer mutant IDH1 peptide at 300 ug was injected subcutaneously with topical imiquimod. Data came from immunoSEQ multiplex PCR; TCRdb stores just in-frame clones and leaves some out. The table records approximately 100,000 clones, 85% to 90% of them present only once. Note on this clone: Its matching antigen is unknown.

The chain joins TRBV5-4 to TRBJ2-7; 9 bases map to TRBD1. This receptor was identified in a woman between 45 and 60 years old with glioma. The source was PBMCs, collected from a glioma patient whose treatment included an IDH1 peptide vaccine. The CDR3 region has the DNA TGTGCCAGCAGCTCGTCCCGGGACAGGGTCCACGAGCAGTACTTC. This translates into CASSSSRDRVHEQYF.